The next 31 T cell receptor beta chains were all read from a single sample in a study of blood T cell repertoires in COVID-19. Produced via immunoSEQ multiplex PCR; TCRdb's table is partial and in-frame only. Of 250,000 to 350,000 clones listed, 70% to 90% are singletons. Material: peripheral blood. The source of these receptors is a woman aged 45-65 years with COVID-19, enrolled during active disease.

This chain joins TRBV27 and TRBJ2-7; 9 nucleotides match TRBD1. Trimming took 0 bases from V and 0 from J; bases not matched to a gene: 18. Germline V gene data show CDR1 as MNHEY and CDR2 as SMNVEV (reference sequence). The CDR3 extends over 21 amino acids. The CDR3 nucleotides are TGTGCCAGCAGTTTATCGCTCGAGGAGGGACAGGGTCTTCGGGGCTCCTACGAGCAGTACTTC. Translated: CASSLSLEEGQGLRGSYEQYF.

This chain joins TRBV7-9 and TRBJ1-1, with D unclear. With 7 bases removed from V and 8 bases from J, the gap between germline ends came to 11 bases. The CDR3 sequence is 11 residues long. The germline gives CDR1 SEHNR, CDR2 FQNEAQ (reference sequence). The CDR3 sequence: CASTGLQEAFF. DNA for the CDR3: TGTGCCAGCACCGGACTACAGGAAGCTTTCTTT.

This sequence joins TRBV5-6 and TRBJ2-2; 12 bases map to TRBD1. There are 16 residues in the CDR3. V trimming: 2 bases; J trimming: 5 bases; junction bases outside the gene matches: 4. Looked up from germline, CDR1 is SGHDT and CDR2 is YYEEEE. CDR3 sequence reads: CASSFRDRGLTGELFF. CDR3 sequence (DNA): TGTGCCAGCAGCTTTCGGGACAGGGGGCTTACCGGGGAGCTGTTTTTT.

The V gene is TRBV6-6, the J gene TRBJ2-7; TRBD1 matches 10 bases. The ends lost 5 bases at V and 2 bases at J; junction bases unmatched: 6. The CDR3 covers 15 residues. In germline, CDR1 is MNHNY, CDR2 SVGAGI (reference sequence). CDR3 sequence reads: CASSGDRGQAYEQYF. In nucleotides, the CDR3 is TGTGCCAGCAGTGGCGACAGGGGGCAAGCCTACGAGCAGTACTTC.

This chain uses TRBV4-3 with TRBJ1-1; 11 bases agree with TRBD1. Germline CDR1 is LGHNA and CDR2 is YSLEER. The CDR3 is 16 residues long. V lost 3 bases and J lost 1; bases outside the gene matches: 4. The CDR3 protein is CASSQGTGGWNTEAFF. CDR3 sequence (DNA): TGCGCCAGCAGCCAGGGGACAGGGGGGTGGAACACTGAAGCTTTCTTT.

The chain employs TRBV6-5 and TRBJ2-2; 7 nucleotides match TRBD1. This CDR3 comprises 16 residues. With V trimmed by 0 bases and J by 7 bases, 8 bases remained unmatched. Per the germline V gene, CDR1 is MNHEY and CDR2 is SVGAGI. The CDR3 loop reads CASSYSRGGVDGELFF. The DNA of the CDR3 is TGTGCCAGCAGTTACTCGAGAGGGGGCGTAGACGGGGAGCTGTTTTTT.

The chain has TRBV7-8 and TRBJ2-7; possible D gene TRBD2, 6 bases. Per the germline V gene, CDR1 is SGHVS and CDR2 is FQNEAQ. V was shortened by 5 bases and J by 3 bases, with 14 bases between the two germline ends. CDR3 length: 14 amino acids. CDR3 nucleotides: TGTGCCAGCAGCCCCTGGGACTTAAACTACGAGCAGTACTTC. Residues: CASSPWDLNYEQYF.

This chain uses TRBV6-5 with TRBJ2-7; 12 bases fit TRBD2. Germline values: CDR1 MNHEY, CDR2 SVGAGI. V trimming: 2 bases; J trimming: 1 base; junction bases outside the gene matches: 3. The CDR3 runs 16 residues. CDR3 sequence (DNA): TGTGCCAGCAGTTACACCGGACTAGCGGGGTCCTACGAGCAGTACTTC. This sequence encodes CASSYTGLAGSYEQYF.

This chain uses TRBV2 with TRBJ1-2; 7 bases are a match to TRBD1. J lost 4 bases, V lost 6 bases, and 2 bases had no gene match. Germline V CDR1 and CDR2: SNHLY, FYNNEI. This CDR3 has 12 amino acids. The CDR3 sequence is CASRGQSYGYTF. CDR3 coding DNA: TGTGCCAGCAGGGGACAGAGCTATGGCTACACCTTC.

This clone came up once. The V call is TRBV19, the J call TRBJ2-1; 10 nucleotides line up with TRBD1. The V gene end was trimmed by 7 bases and the J gene end by 6 bases; junction bases not matched to a gene: 12. CDR3 length: 16 residues. Germline V gives CDR1 LNHDA, CDR2 SQIVND (reference sequence). In DNA form, the CDR3 reads TGTGCCAGTACCCCTCAACAGGGACAGGGGTCCAATGAGCAGTTCTTC. Translated: CASTPQQGQGSNEQFF.

The table lists this clone with a count of one. The chain has TRBV9 and TRBJ2-3; perhaps TRBD2 as D (6 bases). This CDR3 has 15 residues. V lost 4 bases and J lost 2, with 14 bases in between. CDR1 SGDLS and CDR2 YYNGEE come from the germline V gene. The CDR3 sequence: CASSPPGGYTDTQYF. The CDR3, as DNA: TGTGCCAGCAGCCCACCCGGGGGTTACACAGATACGCAGTATTTT.

This clone appeared a few times. The chain joins TRBV5-1 to TRBJ2-4, with D unclear. From germline, CDR1 is SGHRS and CDR2 YFSETQ. With 0 bases removed from V and 0 bases from J, the gap between germline ends came to 7 bases. The length of the CDR3 is 15 residues. The CDR3 reads CASSLGLIAKNIQYF. The CDR3 DNA follows: TGCGCCAGCAGCTTGGGGCTGATAGCCAAAAACATTCAGTACTTC.

The chain carries TRBV27 and TRBJ2-7; no firm D call. The germline V gene encodes CDR1 MNHEY and CDR2 SMNVEV (reference sequence). V was cut by 4 bases and J by 3 bases, with 10 bases left in between. There are 13 residues in the CDR3. The CDR3 sequence is CASSYGGYYEQYF. Written as DNA, the CDR3 is TGTGCCAGCAGTTATGGCGGTTACTACGAGCAGTACTTC.

This sequence joins TRBV9 and TRBJ2-6; 11 positions agree with TRBD2. CDR1 and CDR2 from the germline V gene are SGDLS and YYNGEE. The V and J ends lost 4 bases and 3 bases, in that order; junction bases with no gene match: 3. CDR3 size: 16 residues. CDR3 sequence (DNA): TGTGCCAGCAGCCGACTAGCGGGAAGTGGGGCCAACGTCCTGACTTTC. Its protein product is CASSRLAGSGANVLTF.

This chain joins TRBV27 and TRBJ2-7; possibly TRBD2 for D (5 bases). CDR1 MNHEY and CDR2 SMNVEV come from the germline V gene (reference sequence). The CDR3 covers 14 residues. Trimming stripped 2 bases from V and 0 bases from J, with 8 bases between. The CDR3 loop reads CASSLEDSSYEQYF. The CDR3 nucleotides are TGTGCCAGCAGTTTAGAGGACTCCTCCTACGAGCAGTACTTC.

The chain is built from TRBV10-3 and TRBJ2-3, with TRBD2 matching over 7 bases. CDR1 and CDR2 from the germline V gene are ENHRY and SYGVKD. The CDR3 has 19 amino acids. J lost 0 bases, V lost 0 bases, and 12 bases had no gene match. The CDR3 loop is CAISESSSGALDSTDTQYF. The DNA for the CDR3 is TGTGCCATCAGTGAGTCATCTAGCGGAGCCTTGGACAGCACAGATACGCAGTATTTT.

The CDR3 DNA reads as TGTGCCAGCAGCCTAAATTTCTCCGGGGTGCAGTACTTC. Encoded protein: CASSLNFSGVQYF. This chain uses TRBV7-2 with TRBJ2-7, with D maybe TRBD2 (5 bases). This CDR3 contains 13 residues. Trimming stripped 5 bases from V and 9 bases from J, with 17 bases between. Germline-derived CDR1 and CDR2 are SGHTA and FQGNSA. Complete variable domain (other parts from reference TRBV7-2 and TRBJ2-7): GAGVSQSPSNKVTEKGKDVELRCDPISGHTALYWYRQSLGQGLEFLIYFQGNSAPDKSGLPSDRFSAERTGGSVSTLTIQRTQQEDSAVYLCASSLNFSGVQYFGPGTRLTVT.

The table lists this clone with many counts. This chain connects TRBV5-1 to TRBJ1-4; D is undetermined. Trimming cost V 0 bases and J 2 bases, with 5 bases left between them. The CDR3 extends over 14 amino acids. CDR1 is SGHRS and CDR2 is YFSETQ in the germline V gene. The CDR3 DNA reads as TGCGCCAGCAGCTTGGCCGGGACTAATGAAAAACTGTTTTTT. Residues: CASSLAGTNEKLFF.

The chain employs TRBV9 and TRBJ2-5; TRBD2 is a possible D gene (6 bases). Trimming shortened V by 6 bases and J by 4 bases, and 16 bases separated the two germline ends. Germline values: CDR1 SGDLS, CDR2 YYNGEE. This CDR3 has 14 amino acids. The CDR3 DNA sequence: TGTGCCAGCACCCCCGAGATGCGGGGAGAGACCCAGTACTTC. It encodes CASTPEMRGETQYF. Drawing the rest from reference TRBV9 and TRBJ2-5, the complete variable domain is DSGVTQTPKHLITATGQRVTLRCSPRSGDLSVYWYQQSLDQGLQFLIQYYNGEERAKGNILERFSAQQFPDLHSELNLSSLELGDSALYFCASTPEMRGETQYFGPGTRLLVL.

The chain recombines TRBV2 with TRBJ1-1; 8 bases match TRBD1. Trimming removed 4 bases from V and 0 bases from J; junction bases left unmatched: 7. CDR1 is SNHLY and CDR2 is FYNNEI in the germline V gene. The length of the CDR3 is 16 residues. CDR3 sequence (DNA): TGTGCCAGCAGTGTGACAGGGGTTCATATGAACACTGAAGCTTTCTTT. Translating it yields CASSVTGVHMNTEAFF.

This clone was seen only a few times. The chain couples TRBV25-1 to TRBJ2-7, with a possible D match to TRBD2 (6 bases). The V gene lost 1 base and the J gene lost 3 bases, with 7 bases spanning the gap. There are 13 residues in the CDR3. CDR1 and CDR2 from the germline V gene are MGHDK and SYGVNS. CDR3 sequence: CASSESGVYEQYF. The CDR3 DNA follows: TGTGCCAGCAGTGAATCGGGGGTCTACGAGCAGTACTTC.

This clone has only one observation. This sequence joins TRBV9 and TRBJ2-1; D remains ambiguous. From germline, CDR1 is SGDLS and CDR2 YYNGEE. Trimming stripped 2 bases from V and 5 bases from J, with 8 bases between. This CDR3 contains 13 residues. The CDR3 reads CASSVRPDNEQFF. In DNA, the CDR3 is TGTGCCAGCAGCGTTCGTCCGGACAATGAGCAGTTCTTC.

The CDR3 nucleotides are TGTGCCTGGAGAAGGGCGGGGGAAGCTTTCTTT. Its translation is CAWRRAGEAFF. This rearrangement joins TRBV30 to TRBJ1-1; no definite D call. The germline V gene has CDR1 GTSNPN and CDR2 SVGIG (reference sequence). The CDR3 is 11 residues long. Trimming shortened V by 3 bases and J by 8 bases, and 10 bases separated the two germline ends.

A note on this clone: This same CDR3 is encoded by further DNA sequences in the sample. The V and J genes are TRBV11-2 and TRBJ2-7; 8 bases align to TRBD2. Trimming at V came to 1 base and at J to 3 bases, leaving 5 bases not matched to a gene. There are 15 residues in the CDR3. From germline, CDR1 is SGHAT and CDR2 FQNNGV. The CDR3 here is CASSLGGSGGYEQYF. The CDR3 DNA follows: TGTGCCAGCAGCTTAGGCGGGAGCGGGGGCTACGAGCAGTACTTC.

The J gene is TRBJ2-1, the V gene TRBV19; D is undetermined. Germline loops: CDR1 LNHDA, CDR2 SQIVND (reference sequence). Trimming took off 4 bases at V and 2 bases at J, with 12 bases between the two ends. The CDR3 is 15 amino acids. CDR3 DNA sequence: TGTGCCAGTAGTAACAGCCTTTCGGCCTACAATGAGCAGTTCTTC. Translated: CASSNSLSAYNEQFF. The whole variable domain, filled in from reference TRBV19 and TRBJ2-1, reads DGGITQSPKYLFRKEGQNVTLSCEQNLNHDAMYWYRQDPGQGLRLIYYSQIVNDFQKGDIAEGYSVSREKKESFPLTVTSAQKNPTAFYLCASSNSLSAYNEQFFGPGTRLTVL.

V and J are TRBV7-9 and TRBJ2-1; 10 bases map to TRBD1. The CDR3 spans 16 residues. The V segment lost 4 bases and the J segment 9 bases; nucleotides outside the gene matches: 12. Germline values: CDR1 SEHNR, CDR2 FQNEAQ (reference sequence). The CDR3 spells CASSSQPGQGFGEQFF. Written as DNA, the CDR3 is TGTGCCAGCAGCTCACAGCCGGGACAGGGGTTCGGTGAGCAGTTCTTC.

The genes are TRBV28 and TRBJ2-2; 7 bases fit TRBD2. CDR1 and CDR2 from the germline V gene are MDHEN and SYDVKM. The CDR3 has 15 residues. Trimming cost V 7 bases and J 6 bases; bases outside gene matches: 11. The DNA of the CDR3 is TGTGCCAGCATCCTGGGAGCGGGAACAGCCGGGGAGCTGTTTTTT. Its protein product is CASILGAGTAGELFF.

J is TRBJ1-5 and V is TRBV24-1, with TRBD1 matching 9 bases. The germline V gene has CDR1 KGHDR and CDR2 SFDVKD. The CDR3 is 16 residues long. With 4 bases clipped from V and 5 bases from J, the junction kept 8 bases outside the gene matches. The CDR3 DNA reads as TGTGCCACCAGTGACACGGGACAGGGAAAAGATCAGCCCCAGCATTTT. Residues: CATSDTGQGKDQPQHF.

The chain couples TRBV7-3 to TRBJ1-1, with D hard to call. Per the germline V gene, CDR1 is SGHTA and CDR2 is FQGTGA. The CDR3 is 13 residues long. The germline V and J ends were trimmed by 2 bases and 0 bases, with 4 bases remaining between them. The CDR3 region has the DNA TGTGCCAGCAGCTTACAGGTGAACACTGAAGCTTTCTTT. Translated, it gives CASSLQVNTEAFF. The variable domain in full, with the rest retrieved from reference TRBV7-3 and TRBJ1-1, is GAGVSQTPSNKVTEKGKYVELRCDPISGHTALYWYRQSLGQGPEFLIYFQGTGAADDSGLPNDRFFAVRPEGSVSTLKIQRTERGDSAVYLCASSLQVNTEAFFGQGTRLTVV.

The J gene is TRBJ1-2, the V gene TRBV3-1 (or the pseudogene TRBV3-2); TRBD1 matches at 8 bases. Germline trimming cut 4 bases from V and 8 bases from J; bases unmatched to any gene: 6. In germline, CDR1 is LGHDT, CDR2 YNNKEL (reference sequence). This CDR3 region has 13 residues. The CDR3 region is CASSRGQGSGYTF. For the CDR3, the DNA is TGTGCCAGCAGCCGAGGACAGGGCTCCGGCTACACCTTC.

J is TRBJ1-1 and V is TRBV7-2; D is perhaps TRBD1 (6 bases). Trimming cost V 1 base and J 4 bases, with 13 bases left between them. Germline loops: CDR1 SGHTA, CDR2 FQGNSA. This CDR3 contains 15 residues. CDR3 DNA: TGTGCCAGCAGCTTAGGCAAGACAGGTCCCACTGAAGCTTTCTTT. This encodes CASSLGKTGPTEAFF.